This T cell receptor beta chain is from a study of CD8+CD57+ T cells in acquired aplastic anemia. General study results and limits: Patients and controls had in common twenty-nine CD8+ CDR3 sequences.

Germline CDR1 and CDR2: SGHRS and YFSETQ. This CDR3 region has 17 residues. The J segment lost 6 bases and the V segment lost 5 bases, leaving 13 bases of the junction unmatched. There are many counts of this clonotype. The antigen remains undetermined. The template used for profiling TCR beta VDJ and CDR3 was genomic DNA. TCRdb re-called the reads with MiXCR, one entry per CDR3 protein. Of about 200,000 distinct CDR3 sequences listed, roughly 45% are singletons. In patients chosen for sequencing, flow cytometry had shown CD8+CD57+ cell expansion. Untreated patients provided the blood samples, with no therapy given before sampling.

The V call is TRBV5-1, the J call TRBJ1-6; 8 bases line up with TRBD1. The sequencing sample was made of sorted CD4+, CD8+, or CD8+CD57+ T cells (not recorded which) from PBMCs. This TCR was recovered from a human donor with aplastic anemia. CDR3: CASRAGGSPTPNSPLHF. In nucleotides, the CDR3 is TGCGCCAGCAGGGCAGGGGGCTCCCCTACCCCTAATTCACCCCTCCACTTT.